The 2 T cell receptor beta chains below were found in one sample sequenced in a study of T cells in Graves' hyperthyroidism and ophthalmopathy. What was amplified from RNA transcripts were TCR beta CDR3 regions. An initial round of RT-PCR targeting the TCR CDR3 relied on the HTBI primer set. TCRdb re-called the multiplex PCR reads through MiXCR, storing one row per CDR3 protein. The table records a few hundred thousand distinct CDR3 sequences, about 15% of them present only once. Material for sequencing was blood. The origin of the receptors is a woman in her late teens or twenties with Graves' ophthalmopathy.

This clonotype was seen more than once but under ten times. The chain joins TRBV19 to TRBJ1-2, with D possibly TRBD1 on 6 matching bases. Germline V gene sequence: CDR1 LNHDA, CDR2 SQIVND (reference sequence). The ends were cut back, 5 bases at V and 6 bases at J, with 13 bases in the middle. This CDR3 has 13 residues. DNA of the CDR3: TGTGCCAGTAGTCATAAAGGGGGAAATGGCTACACCTTC. This gives the protein CASSHKGGNGYTF.

V gene TRBV12-3 or TRBV12-4 combines with J gene TRBJ2-1; weak D call: TRBD2 (5 bases). Trimming shortened V by 5 bases and J by 9 bases, and 11 bases separated the two germline ends. The CDR3 covers 12 residues. As DNA, the CDR3 is TGTGCCAGCAGTGAACCACGGGGTGAGCAGTTCTTC. This sequence encodes CASSEPRGEQFF.